Following are 15 T cell receptor beta chains from one sample sequenced in a study of human T cells and chemical hapten exposure (TCRdb year 2021). The meaning of the sample's time point label: patch test 1, 2 weeks after DPC sensitization. According to the study, the label for this sample's treatment or condition signals: therapeutic diphenylcyclopropenone sensitization with weekly scalp DPC. Total RNA was extracted from unfractionated whole blood collected in Tempus Blood RNA tubes. Libraries were made using RACE. Sequencing took place on a NextSeq 500. TCRdb handled the public reads itself, with Q25 trimming in fastp and clone calling in MiXCR, and kept productive beta chains. Duplicate CDR3 protein sequences are folded into a single record with the most common DNA and genes. The sample table records 40,000 to 50,000 distinct CDR3 sequences; over 3.5% of these occur just once. The ten largest clones take up 26% of the sample.

The sample consisted of whole blood, taken in connection with sensitization to the hapten diphenylcyclopropenone (DPC). Receptors originate from a man in his fifties or sixties with alopecia areata. Some clones in this sample may be carry-over from other donors' samples.

This clonotype was counted a few times. The CDR3 region has the DNA TGTGCCAGCGTCCGGACAGGGGACTATGGCTACACCTTC. As protein: CASVRTGDYGYTF. This chain links TRBV12-3 or TRBV12-4 with TRBJ1-2; 9 positions agree with TRBD1. Trimming cost V 8 bases and J 3 bases; bases outside gene matches: 4. CDR3 length equals 13 residues.

This clonotype appeared many times. For the CDR3, the DNA is TGCGCCAGCAGCTCAAACACAGGGAAGAATGAAAAACTGTTTTTT. Translating gives CASSSNTGKNEKLFF. The chain uses TRBV5-1 and TRBJ1-4; TRBD1 might be the D (6 bases). Germline V gives CDR1 SGHRS, CDR2 YFSETQ. This CDR3 contains 15 residues. The V and J ends lost 3 bases and 5 bases respectively, with 14 bases between them.

This clonotype appeared many times. The chain links TRBV30 to TRBJ2-1, with 8 bases that match TRBD2. This CDR3 is 14 amino acids long. Germline trimming cut 2 bases from V and 0 bases from J; bases unmatched to any gene: 0. CDR1 and CDR2 from the germline V gene are GTSNPN and SVGIG (reference sequence). CDR3 coding DNA: TGTGCCTGGAGTCGGGAGGGCTCCTACAATGAGCAGTTCTTC. Translation gives CAWSREGSYNEQFF.

This clonotype showed up many times. The rearrangement joins TRBV4-3 to TRBJ2-3; a weak D match, TRBD2 (6 bases). This CDR3 region has 16 residues. Germline lookup yields CDR1 LGHNA and CDR2 YSLEER. V shed 1 base and J shed 4 bases, with 15 bases lying between them. The CDR3 nucleotides read TGCGCCAGCAGCCAAGTAACTAGCCTAACGGCAGATACGCAGTATTTT. It encodes CASSQVTSLTADTQYF.

This sequence joins TRBV6-6 and TRBJ2-7; TRBD2 matches 14 bases. The V gene end was trimmed by 4 bases and the J gene end by 5 bases; junction bases not matched to a gene: 13. The length of the CDR3 is 18 residues. Germline-derived CDR1 and CDR2 are MNHNY and SVGAGI (reference sequence). CDR3 amino acids: CASSSLRLAGGPINEQYF. CDR3 sequence (DNA): TGTGCCAGCAGTTCCCTTCGACTAGCGGGAGGGCCTATAAACGAGCAGTACTTC.

Ten or more counts support this clonotype. This rearrangement joins TRBV6-6 to TRBJ2-7, with TRBD2 matching over 10 bases. CDR1 and CDR2 from the germline V gene are MNHNY and SVGAGI (reference sequence). The V segment lost 5 bases and the J segment 4 bases; nucleotides outside the gene matches: 5. The CDR3 loop spans 14 amino acids. The CDR3 coding sequence is TGTGCCAGCAGTCCGACTAGCGGGCGGTACGAGCAGTACTTC. As protein: CASSPTSGRYEQYF.

This clonotype showed up many times. CDR3 region: CASSIGPSQETQYF. Written as DNA, the CDR3 is TGTGCCAGTAGCATTGGGCCCTCCCAAGAGACCCAGTACTTC. This chain joins TRBV19 and TRBJ2-5; D gene uncertain. CDR1 LNHDA and CDR2 SQIVND come from the germline V gene (reference sequence). The CDR3 runs 14 residues. V lost 6 bases and J lost 1, with 12 bases in between. Based on the CDR3 plus reference TRBV19 and TRBJ2-5, the full variable domain is DGGITQSPKYLFRKEGQNVTLSCEQNLNHDAMYWYRQDPGQGLRLIYYSQIVNDFQKGDIAEGYSVSREKKESFPLTVTSAQKNPTAFYLCASSIGPSQETQYFGPGTRLLVL.

This clonotype showed up many times. V is TRBV28 and J is TRBJ2-7; tentatively, D is TRBD2 (7 bases). With 5 bases removed from V and 6 bases from J, the gap between germline ends came to 17 bases. This CDR3 is built from 14 residues. The germline gives CDR1 MDHEN, CDR2 SYDVKM. This CDR3 reads CASSLQGGGREQYF. CDR3 nucleotides: TGTGCCAGCAGTCTTCAAGGGGGAGGGCGCGAGCAGTACTTC.

This clonotype was seen many times. The J gene is TRBJ2-7, the V gene TRBV4-2; TRBD2 matches 8 bases. The CDR3 is 16 residues long. Germline V gene lookup returns CDR1 LGHNA and CDR2 YNFKEQ. J was trimmed by 6 bases and V by 0 bases; bases with no gene match: 10. In nucleotides, the CDR3 is TGTGCCAGCAGCCAAGATAGGGCGGGAGGATTCAGCGAGCAGTACTTC. It codes for CASSQDRAGGFSEQYF.

This clonotype was detected many times. The V gene is TRBV28, the J gene TRBJ2-4; D ambiguous. Germline V CDR1 and CDR2: MDHEN, SYDVKM. This CDR3 has 13 residues. Trimming left V 6 bases short and J 6 bases short, with 12 bases between. The chain's CDR3 is CASSRSGLNIQYF. Here the CDR3 DNA reads TGTGCCAGCAGCCGAAGTGGGTTAAACATTCAGTACTTC.

This clonotype turned up a few times. The chain joins TRBV7-2 to TRBJ2-3; D is tentatively TRBD1 or TRBD2 (5 bases each). Germline CDR1 reads SGHTA; CDR2 reads FQGNSA. Between the trimmed V and J ends, which lost 2 bases and 10 bases, there was a span of 16 bases. The CDR3 length is 14 residues. The DNA for the CDR3 is TGTGCCAGCAGCTTATCCGCCGGGACCCAAGCGCAGTATTTT. This codes for CASSLSAGTQAQYF.

This clonotype appeared many times. V usage is TRBV18 and J usage is TRBJ2-3; D possibly uses TRBD1 or TRBD2 (5 bases each). Trimming shortened V by 2 bases and J by 1 base, and 16 bases separated the two germline ends. The CDR3 runs 17 residues. Germline V gene data show CDR1 as KGHSH and CDR2 as LQKENI. CDR3 nucleotide sequence: TGTGCCAGCTCACCAATGGATACGCGAGGGGGCACAGATACGCAGTATTTT. It specifies CASSPMDTRGGTDTQYF.

This clonotype was found many times. The genes are TRBV6-5 and TRBJ1-5; no firm D call. The CDR3 extends over 16 amino acids. The germline gives CDR1 MNHEY, CDR2 SVGAGI. Deletions cut 5 bases from V and 4 bases from J, with 18 bases between. Here the CDR3 DNA reads TGTGCCAGCAGTCGATACTCTCGTGGAACGAATCAGCCCCAGCATTTT. Its protein product is CASSRYSRGTNQPQHF.

This clonotype was counted ten times or more. This chain uses TRBV6-1 with TRBJ2-3, with D maybe TRBD2 (5 bases). The V gene lost 4 bases and the J gene lost 3 bases, with 8 bases spanning the gap. CDR1 is MNHNS and CDR2 is SASEGT in the germline V gene. This CDR3 region has 13 residues. CDR3 region: CASSAGITDTQYF. The DNA for the CDR3 is TGTGCCAGCAGTGCGGGGATTACAGATACGCAGTATTTT.

This clonotype was seen a few times. This chain links TRBV20-1 with TRBJ2-1; 10 bases line up with TRBD2. Germline V CDR1 and CDR2: DFQATT, SNEGSKA (reference sequence). This CDR3 has 14 amino acids. The ends lost 1 base at V and 8 bases at J; junction bases unmatched: 5. CDR3 sequence: CSARVSGRAHEQFF. The CDR3 bases are TGCAGTGCTAGAGTCAGCGGGAGGGCCCATGAGCAGTTCTTC.